A selection of T cell receptor beta chains follows, all from one sample in a study of PD-L1 blockade in urothelial cancer. The repertoire was sequenced with immunoSEQ multiplex PCR; TCRdb's copy has only in-frame clones and lacks some. The sample gives about 91,000 clones, roughly 85% of which show up once; under 10% is in the top ten. The input for sequencing was PBMCs, taken around atezolizumab (anti-PD-L1) treatment. Every receptor here comes from a man aged 70-80 years with urothelial cancer. CDR3s include the opening cysteine and the closing phenylalanine or tryptophan. The D gene is left open where the match is weak. Some rows mark clone size as missing; the rest say once, few, many or name a class of expanded clone.

D gene: NA
J gene: TRBJ2-6
V gene: TRBV15
clone size: NA
CDR3 protein: CATSRYRRAGANVLTF
CDR3 DNA: TGTGCCACCAGCAGGTACAGGAGGGCCGGGGCCAACGTCCTGACTTTC

D gene: NA
J gene: TRBJ2-7
V gene: TRBV5-1
clone size: NA
CDR3 protein: CASSSTGNYEQYF
CDR3 DNA: TGCGCCAGCAGCTCGACAGGTAACTACGAGCAGTACTTC

D gene: TRBD2
J gene: TRBJ2-5
V gene: TRBV5-6
clone size: NA
CDR3 protein: CASSDPGTIQETQYF
CDR3 DNA: TGTGCCAGCAGCGACCCCGGGACTATACAAGAGACCCAGTACTTC

D gene: TRBD1
J gene: TRBJ2-5
V gene: TRBV10-3
clone size: NA
CDR3 protein: CAISPRDRAGETQYF
CDR3 DNA: TGTGCCATCAGCCCCCGGGACAGGGCGGGGGAGACCCAGTACTTC

D gene: TRBD2
J gene: TRBJ2-5
V gene: TRBV11-3
clone size: NA
CDR3 protein: CASSWGRLAGVAQYF
CDR3 DNA: TGTGCCAGCAGCTGGGGCCGACTAGCGGGAGTGGCCCAGTACTTC

D gene: TRBD2
J gene: TRBJ2-2
V gene: TRBV6-5
clone size: few
CDR3 protein: CASSSGTSANTGELFF
CDR3 DNA: TGTGCCAGCAGTTCCGGGACTAGCGCGAACACCGGGGAGCTGTTTTTT

D gene: TRBD1
J gene: TRBJ1-2
V gene: TRBV29-1
clone size: NA
CDR3 protein: CSDLRTGSLHYGYTF
CDR3 DNA: TGCAGCGACCTCCGGACAGGGAGCCTCCACTATGGCTACACCTTC

D gene: TRBD2
J gene: TRBJ2-3
V gene: TRBV29-1
clone size: NA
CDR3 protein: CSVEGLAGGPKDTQYF
CDR3 DNA: TGCAGCGTTGAAGGACTAGCGGGAGGCCCCAAGGATACGCAGTATTTT

D gene: TRBD2
J gene: TRBJ2-7
V gene: TRBV5-1
clone size: NA
CDR3 protein: CASRQRESGEQYF
CDR3 DNA: TGCGCCAGCAGACAGCGGGAGTCGGGTGAGCAGTACTTC

D gene: TRBD1
J gene: TRBJ1-5
V gene: TRBV6-1
clone size: few
CDR3 protein: CASSWDRADSQPQHF
CDR3 DNA: TGTGCCAGCTCCTGGGACAGGGCGGACTCCCAGCCCCAGCATTTT

D gene: NA
J gene: TRBJ1-2
V gene: TRBV6-5
clone size: NA
CDR3 protein: CASAPPGGSYGYTF
CDR3 DNA: TGTGCCAGCGCCCCTCCCGGGGGATCCTATGGCTACACCTTC

D gene: TRBD2
J gene: TRBJ2-1
V gene: TRBV6-6
clone size: once
CDR3 protein: CASSYGGRGRNEQFF
CDR3 DNA: TGTGCCAGCAGTTACGGCGGGAGAGGGAGGAATGAGCAGTTCTTC

D gene: NA
J gene: TRBJ1-1
V gene: TRBV6-6
clone size: NA
CDR3 protein: CASSLTGVATEAFF
CDR3 DNA: TGTGCCAGCAGCCTTACGGGGGTTGCCACTGAAGCTTTCTTT

D gene: TRBD1
J gene: TRBJ1-1
V gene: TRBV27
clone size: NA
CDR3 protein: CASSPRDREDTEAFF
CDR3 DNA: TGTGCCAGCAGTCCCCGGGACAGGGAGGACACTGAAGCTTTCTTT

D gene: NA
J gene: TRBJ2-5
V gene: TRBV2
clone size: NA
CDR3 protein: CASSLRGRETQYF
CDR3 DNA: TGTGCCAGCAGTTTGAGAGGGAGGGAGACCCAGTACTTC

D gene: NA
J gene: TRBJ2-1
V gene: TRBV28
clone size: NA
CDR3 protein: CASSLGGGGNEQFF
CDR3 DNA: TGTGCCAGCAGTTTAGGGGGGGGCGGAAATGAGCAGTTCTTC

D gene: TRBD1
J gene: TRBJ2-5
V gene: TRBV29-1
clone size: NA
CDR3 protein: CSDSGTGETQYF
CDR3 DNA: TGCAGCGACTCCGGGACAGGGGAGACCCAGTACTTC

D gene: NA
J gene: TRBJ2-3
V gene: TRBV5-1
clone size: NA
CDR3 protein: CASSPLQSATDTQYF
CDR3 DNA: TGCGCCAGCAGCCCTTTACAGAGTGCGACAGATACGCAGTATTTT

D gene: TRBD1
J gene: TRBJ2-7
V gene: TRBV6-1
clone size: NA
CDR3 protein: CASSATGGSGEQYF
CDR3 DNA: TGTGCCAGCAGCGCGACAGGGGGATCTGGAGAGCAGTACTTC

D gene: NA
J gene: TRBJ2-2
V gene: TRBV11-3
clone size: few
CDR3 protein: CASSRITGELFF
CDR3 DNA: TGTGCCAGCAGCCGTATCACCGGGGAGCTGTTTTTT

D gene: NA
J gene: TRBJ1-1
V gene: TRBV6-5
clone size: NA
CDR3 protein: CASTQTAGLNTEAFF
CDR3 DNA: TGTGCCAGCACCCAAACCGCAGGCTTGAACACTGAAGCTTTCTTT

D gene: TRBD2
J gene: TRBJ2-3
V gene: TRBV7-3
clone size: NA
CDR3 protein: CASSPQREGPTQYF
CDR3 DNA: TGTGCCAGCAGCCCCCAGCGGGAGGGCCCCACGCAGTATTTT

D gene: NA
J gene: TRBJ2-3
V gene: TRBV18
clone size: NA
CDR3 protein: CASSGASSTDTQYF
CDR3 DNA: TGTGCCAGCTCGGGGGCTAGTAGCACAGATACGCAGTATTTT

D gene: TRBD1
J gene: TRBJ1-5
V gene: TRBV27
clone size: once
CDR3 protein: CASRLGQVGTYQPQHF
CDR3 DNA: TGTGCCAGCAGGCTGGGACAGGTAGGTACGTATCAGCCCCAGCATTTT

D gene: TRBD1
J gene: TRBJ2-7
V gene: TRBV7-9
clone size: few
CDR3 protein: CASSPTGGLDEQYF
CDR3 DNA: TGTGCCAGCAGCCCGACAGGGGGGTTGGACGAGCAGTACTTC

D gene: TRBD2
J gene: TRBJ2-3
V gene: TRBV5-1
clone size: NA
CDR3 protein: CASIPGLAGGSADTQYF
CDR3 DNA: TGCGCCAGCATCCCAGGACTAGCGGGGGGATCTGCAGATACGCAGTATTTT

D gene: TRBD2
J gene: TRBJ2-1
V gene: TRBV7-3
clone size: NA
CDR3 protein: CASSSTPGTRNEQFF
CDR3 DNA: TGTGCCAGCAGCTCAACCCCCGGGACTAGGAATGAGCAGTTCTTC

D gene: TRBD2
J gene: TRBJ2-1
V gene: TRBV5-1
clone size: NA
CDR3 protein: CASSLGEGSGRNEQFF
CDR3 DNA: TGCGCCAGCAGCTTGGGGGAGGGCTCGGGACGCAATGAGCAGTTCTTC

D gene: NA
J gene: TRBJ2-5
V gene: TRBV5-6
clone size: NA
CDR3 protein: CASKREETQYF
CDR3 DNA: TGTGCCAGCAAAAGAGAAGAGACCCAGTACTTC

D gene: TRBD1
J gene: TRBJ1-1
V gene: TRBV5-6
clone size: NA
CDR3 protein: CASSYRGQNTEAFF
CDR3 DNA: TGTGCCAGCAGCTACAGGGGGCAGAACACTGAAGCTTTCTTT

D gene: TRBD1
J gene: TRBJ1-4
V gene: TRBV7-2
clone size: NA
CDR3 protein: CASSADREKLFF
CDR3 DNA: TGTGCCAGCAGCGCGGACAGGGAAAAACTGTTTTTT

D gene: NA
J gene: TRBJ1-2
V gene: TRBV5-3
clone size: NA
CDR3 protein: CARSSLRNEDYTF
CDR3 DNA: TGTGCCAGAAGCTCCCTTAGGAACGAGGACTACACCTTC

D gene: TRBD1
J gene: TRBJ2-1
V gene: TRBV28
clone size: NA
CDR3 protein: CASSLPGQGSSEQFF
CDR3 DNA: TGTGCCAGCAGTTTACCGGGACAGGGTAGCAGTGAGCAGTTCTTC

D gene: NA
J gene: TRBJ2-5
V gene: TRBV13
clone size: NA
CDR3 protein: CASSPTGETQYF
CDR3 DNA: TGTGCCAGCAGCCCCACGGGGGAGACCCAGTACTTC